This T cell receptor (beta chain) was captured by sequencing in a study of CD8+ T cells in alopecia areata. General study results and limits: Tofacitinib significantly lowered scalp clonality and expanded CD8+ clones among the top 100. Many expanded lesional clones stayed in scalp and blood while on tofacitinib.

The treatment here: oral pan-JAK inhibitor, 5-10 mg twice daily. From alopecia areata patients, lesional scalp punch biopsies and peripheral blood were collected. The sorting of PBMCs gave CD4+ and CD8+ T cells. Concerning this clone itself: Its antigen is currently unknown.

As the sequencing template, cDNA was produced by extracting RNA and reverse transcribing it. Clones were sequenced by immunoSEQ multiplex PCR, and TCRdb holds only the in-frame ones, with some missing. This sample has 130,000 to 150,000 clones, with 82% found just once. The V gene's germline CDR1 is SEHNR and CDR2 FQNEAQ (reference sequence). V lost 5 bases and J lost 3, with 17 bases in between. CDR3 length: 15 amino acids. This chain connects TRBV7-9 to TRBJ2-7; weak D call: TRBD1 (6 bases). This specimen consisted of CD8+ T cells sorted from blood, obtained at week 4, from a patient treated with tofacitinib. The TCR sequence derives from a human donor with alopecia areata. The CDR3 protein is CASSPPGTFNYEQYF. CDR3 DNA sequence: TGTGCCAGCAGCCCCCCAGGGACATTTAACTACGAGCAGTACTTC.